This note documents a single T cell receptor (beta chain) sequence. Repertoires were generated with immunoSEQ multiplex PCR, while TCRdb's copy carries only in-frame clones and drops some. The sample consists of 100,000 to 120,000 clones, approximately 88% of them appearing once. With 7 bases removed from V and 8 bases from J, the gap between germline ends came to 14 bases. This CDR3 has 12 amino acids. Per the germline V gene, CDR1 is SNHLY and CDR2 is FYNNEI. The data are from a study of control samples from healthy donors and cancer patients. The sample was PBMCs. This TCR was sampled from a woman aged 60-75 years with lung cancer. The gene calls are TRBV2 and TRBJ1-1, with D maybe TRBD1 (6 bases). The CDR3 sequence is CASTSDSHEAFF. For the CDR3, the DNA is TGTGCCAGCACTTCGGACAGCCACGAAGCTTTCTTT.